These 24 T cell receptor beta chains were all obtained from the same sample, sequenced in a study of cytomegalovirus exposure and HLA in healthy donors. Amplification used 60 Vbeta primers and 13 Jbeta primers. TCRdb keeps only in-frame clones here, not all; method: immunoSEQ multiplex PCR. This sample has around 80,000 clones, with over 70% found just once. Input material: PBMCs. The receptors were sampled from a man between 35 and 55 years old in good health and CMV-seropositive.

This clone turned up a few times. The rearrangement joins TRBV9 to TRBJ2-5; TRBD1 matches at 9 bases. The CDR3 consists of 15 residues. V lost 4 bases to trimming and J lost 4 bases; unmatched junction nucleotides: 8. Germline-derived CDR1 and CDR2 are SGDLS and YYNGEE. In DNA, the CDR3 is TGTGCCAGCAGCCCGATGGACAGGGGAGGAGAGACCCAGTACTTC. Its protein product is CASSPMDRGGETQYF.

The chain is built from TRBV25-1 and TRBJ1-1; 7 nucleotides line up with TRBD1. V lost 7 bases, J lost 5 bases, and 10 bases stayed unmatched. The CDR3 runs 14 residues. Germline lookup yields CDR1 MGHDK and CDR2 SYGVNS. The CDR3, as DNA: TGTGCCAGCACTACAACCTCGGACAGGACTGAAGCTTTCTTT. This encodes CASTTTSDRTEAFF.

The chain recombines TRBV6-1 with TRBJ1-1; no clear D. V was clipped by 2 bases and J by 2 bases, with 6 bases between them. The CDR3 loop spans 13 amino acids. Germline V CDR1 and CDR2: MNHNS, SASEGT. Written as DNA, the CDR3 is TGTGCCAGCAGTGAACAGGCTAACACTGAAGCTTTCTTT. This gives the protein CASSEQANTEAFF.

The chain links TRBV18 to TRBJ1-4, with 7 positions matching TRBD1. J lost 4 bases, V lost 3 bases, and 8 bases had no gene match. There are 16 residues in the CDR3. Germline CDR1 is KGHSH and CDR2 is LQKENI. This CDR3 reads CASSPPTGTVNEKLFF. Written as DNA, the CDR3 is TGTGCCAGCTCACCTCCCACCGGGACAGTTAATGAAAAACTGTTTTTT.

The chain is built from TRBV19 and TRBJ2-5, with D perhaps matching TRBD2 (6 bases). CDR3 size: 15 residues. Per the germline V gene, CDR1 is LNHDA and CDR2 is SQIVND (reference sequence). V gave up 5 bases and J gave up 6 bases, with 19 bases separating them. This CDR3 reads CASSPMSGEVKTQYF. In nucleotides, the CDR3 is TGTGCCAGTAGTCCCATGTCGGGGGAGGTAAAGACCCAGTACTTC.

CDR3 sequence reads: CSVTQGLGNTIYF. The CDR3 DNA reads as TGCAGCGTTACTCAGGGTTTGGGAAACACCATATATTTT. The J gene is TRBJ1-3, the V gene TRBV29-1; D possibly corresponds to TRBD1 (5 bases). V dropped 5 bases and J dropped 4 bases, with 12 bases sitting between them. CDR3 length: 13 residues. CDR1 and CDR2 (germline): SQVTM, ANQGSEA.

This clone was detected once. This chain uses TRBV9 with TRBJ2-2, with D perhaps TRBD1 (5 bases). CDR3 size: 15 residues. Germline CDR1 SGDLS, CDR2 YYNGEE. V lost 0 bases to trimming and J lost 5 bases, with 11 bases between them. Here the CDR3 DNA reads TGTGCCAGCAGCGTAGAGGGGATGGGGACCGGGGAGCTGTTTTTT. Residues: CASSVEGMGTGELFF. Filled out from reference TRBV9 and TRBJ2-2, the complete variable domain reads DSGVTQTPKHLITATGQRVTLRCSPRSGDLSVYWYQQSLDQGLQFLIQYYNGEERAKGNILERFSAQQFPDLHSELNLSSLELGDSALYFCASSVEGMGTGELFFGEGSRLTVL.

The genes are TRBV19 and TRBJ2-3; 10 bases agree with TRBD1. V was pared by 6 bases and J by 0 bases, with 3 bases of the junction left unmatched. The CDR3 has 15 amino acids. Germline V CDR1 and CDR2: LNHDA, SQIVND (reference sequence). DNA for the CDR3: TGTGCCAGTAGGATGGACAGGGGGAGCACAGATACGCAGTATTTT. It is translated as CASRMDRGSTDTQYF.

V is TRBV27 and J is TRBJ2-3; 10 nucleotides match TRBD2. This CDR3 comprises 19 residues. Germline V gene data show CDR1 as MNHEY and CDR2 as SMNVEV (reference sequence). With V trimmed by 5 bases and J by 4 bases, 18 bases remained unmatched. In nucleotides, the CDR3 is TGTGCCAGCAGTCGGGAACTAGCGGGACCCGCCGGGTTGCCAGATACGCAGTATTTT. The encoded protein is CASSRELAGPAGLPDTQYF.

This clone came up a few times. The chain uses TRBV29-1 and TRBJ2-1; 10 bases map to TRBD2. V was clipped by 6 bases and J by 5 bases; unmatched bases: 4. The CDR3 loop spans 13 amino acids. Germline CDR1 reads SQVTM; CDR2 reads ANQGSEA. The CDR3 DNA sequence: TGCAGCGTGCGGACTAGCGGAGACAATGAGCAGTTCTTC. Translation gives CSVRTSGDNEQFF.

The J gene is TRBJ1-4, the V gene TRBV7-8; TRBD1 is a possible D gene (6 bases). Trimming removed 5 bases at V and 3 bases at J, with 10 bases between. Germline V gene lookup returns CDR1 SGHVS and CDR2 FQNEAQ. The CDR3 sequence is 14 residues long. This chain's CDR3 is CASSTQGANEKLFF. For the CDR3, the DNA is TGTGCCAGCAGCACACAGGGTGCTAATGAAAAACTGTTTTTT.

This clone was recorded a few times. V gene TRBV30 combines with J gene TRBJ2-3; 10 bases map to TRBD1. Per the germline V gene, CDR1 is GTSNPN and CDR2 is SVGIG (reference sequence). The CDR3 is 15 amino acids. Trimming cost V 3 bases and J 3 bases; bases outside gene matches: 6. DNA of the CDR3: TGTGCCTGGAGGAGGGGACAGGGGAAGACAGATACGCAGTATTTT. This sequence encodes CAWRRGQGKTDTQYF.

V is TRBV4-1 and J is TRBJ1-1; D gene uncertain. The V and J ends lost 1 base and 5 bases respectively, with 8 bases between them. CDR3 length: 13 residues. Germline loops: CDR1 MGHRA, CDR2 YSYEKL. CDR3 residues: CASSQGPGTEAFF. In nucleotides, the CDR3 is TGCGCCAGCAGCCAAGGGCCGGGGACTGAAGCTTTCTTT.

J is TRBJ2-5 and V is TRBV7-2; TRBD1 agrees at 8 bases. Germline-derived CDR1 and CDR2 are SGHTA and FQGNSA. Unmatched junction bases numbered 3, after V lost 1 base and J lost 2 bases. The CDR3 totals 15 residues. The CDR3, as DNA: TGTGCCAGCAGCTTAGTCAGGGGGCGTCAAGAGACCCAGTACTTC. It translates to CASSLVRGRQETQYF.

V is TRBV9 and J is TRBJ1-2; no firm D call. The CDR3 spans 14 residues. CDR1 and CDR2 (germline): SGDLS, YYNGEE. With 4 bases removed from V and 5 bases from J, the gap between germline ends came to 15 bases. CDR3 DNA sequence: TGTGCCAGCAGCCCTTCTAGTGCCCAGTATGGCTACACCTTC. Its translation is CASSPSSAQYGYTF.

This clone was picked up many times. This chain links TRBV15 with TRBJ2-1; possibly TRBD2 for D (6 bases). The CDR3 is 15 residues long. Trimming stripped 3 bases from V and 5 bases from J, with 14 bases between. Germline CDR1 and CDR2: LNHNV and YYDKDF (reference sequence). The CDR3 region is CATSSKRREDNEQFF. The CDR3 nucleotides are TGTGCCACCAGCAGTAAACGGCGGGAAGACAATGAGCAGTTCTTC.

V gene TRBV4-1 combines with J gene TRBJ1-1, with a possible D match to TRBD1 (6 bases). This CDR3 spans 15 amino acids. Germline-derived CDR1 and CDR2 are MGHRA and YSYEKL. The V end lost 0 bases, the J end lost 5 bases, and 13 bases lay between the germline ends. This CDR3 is CASSQDPLGATEAFF. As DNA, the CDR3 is TGCGCCAGCAGCCAAGATCCATTGGGGGCGACTGAAGCTTTCTTT.

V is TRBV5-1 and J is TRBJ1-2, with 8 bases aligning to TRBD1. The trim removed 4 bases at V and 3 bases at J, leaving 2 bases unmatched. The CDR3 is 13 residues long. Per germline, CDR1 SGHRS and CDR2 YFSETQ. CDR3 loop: CASSPQGDYGYTF. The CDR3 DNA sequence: TGCGCCAGCAGCCCACAGGGGGACTATGGCTACACCTTC. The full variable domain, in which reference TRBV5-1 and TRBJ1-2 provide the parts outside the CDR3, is KAGVTQTPRYLIKTRGQQVTLSCSPISGHRSVSWYQQTPGQGLQFLFEYFSETQRNKGNFPGRFSGRQFSNSRSEMNVSTLELGDSALYLCASSPQGDYGYTFGSGTRLTVV.

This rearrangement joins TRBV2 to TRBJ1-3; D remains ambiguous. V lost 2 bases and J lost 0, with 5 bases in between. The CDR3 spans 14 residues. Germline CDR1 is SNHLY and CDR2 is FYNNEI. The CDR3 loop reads CASSEHGSGNTIYF. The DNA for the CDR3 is TGTGCCAGCAGTGAACACGGCTCTGGAAACACCATATATTTT.

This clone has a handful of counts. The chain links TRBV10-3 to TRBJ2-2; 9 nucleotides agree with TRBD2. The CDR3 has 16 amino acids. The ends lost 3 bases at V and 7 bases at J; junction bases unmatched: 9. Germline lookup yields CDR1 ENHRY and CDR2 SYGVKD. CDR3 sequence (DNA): TGTGCCATCAGTGAAACCCTAGCGGGAAGGTACGGGGAGCTGTTTTTT. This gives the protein CAISETLAGRYGELFF.

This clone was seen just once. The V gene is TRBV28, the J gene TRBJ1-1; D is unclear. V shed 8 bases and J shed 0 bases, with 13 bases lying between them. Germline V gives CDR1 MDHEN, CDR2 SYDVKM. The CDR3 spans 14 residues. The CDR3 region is CASAGGQMNTEAFF. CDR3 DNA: TGTGCCAGCGCGGGAGGGCAGATGAACACTGAAGCTTTCTTT.

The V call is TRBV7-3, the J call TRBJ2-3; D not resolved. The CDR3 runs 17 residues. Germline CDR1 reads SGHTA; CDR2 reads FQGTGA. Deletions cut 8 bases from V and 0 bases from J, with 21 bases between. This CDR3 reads CASSKNPPLSSTDTQYF. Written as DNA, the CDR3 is TGTGCCAGCTCTAAAAACCCCCCCCTGTCTAGCACAGATACGCAGTATTTT. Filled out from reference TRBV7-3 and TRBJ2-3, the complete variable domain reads GAGVSQTPSNKVTEKGKYVELRCDPISGHTALYWYRQSLGQGPEFLIYFQGTGAADDSGLPNDRFFAVRPEGSVSTLKIQRTERGDSAVYLCASSKNPPLSSTDTQYFGPGTRLTVL.

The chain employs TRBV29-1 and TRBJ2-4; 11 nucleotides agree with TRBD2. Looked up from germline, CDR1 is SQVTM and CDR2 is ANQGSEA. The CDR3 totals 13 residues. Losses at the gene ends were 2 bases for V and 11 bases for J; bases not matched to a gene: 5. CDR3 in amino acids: CSVELAGGGVQYF. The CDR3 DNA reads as TGCAGCGTTGAACTAGCGGGGGGCGGAGTTCAGTACTTC.

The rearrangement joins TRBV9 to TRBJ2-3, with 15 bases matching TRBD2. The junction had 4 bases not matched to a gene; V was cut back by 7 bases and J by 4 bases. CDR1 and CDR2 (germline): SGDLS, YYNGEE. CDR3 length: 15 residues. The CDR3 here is CASSRTSGGADTQYF. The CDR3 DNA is TGTGCCAGCTCTCGGACTAGCGGGGGGGCAGATACGCAGTATTTT.